Listed below are T cell receptor beta chains from one sample, sequenced in a study of T cell repertoires in cytomegalovirus infection. TCRdb reprocessed the reads with MiXCR, giving one entry per CDR3 protein. Of fewer than 700,000 distinct CDR3 sequences listed, 24% were seen once; the top ten hold 8%. The sequenced material came from CD8+ T cells from PBMCs. The receptor source for this set is a human donor in good health (CMV status not recorded). Some clones in this sample may be carry-over from other donors' samples. CDR3s leave out the opening cysteine and the closing phenylalanine or tryptophan. Size tells how often a clone was seen (once, few, many) or the class of an expanded clone, and some rows leave it out.

cdr3_aa cdr3_length clone_size v_call
ASSQALRYEGSSYNEQF 17 few TRBV14
ASSLGPRRSPLH 12 - TRBV11-2
SVEDLYEQY 9 few TRBV29-1
ASSLVPAGSNTEAF 14 - TRBV7-7
ASSPVSGANVLT 12 few TRBV7-9
ATLRADTEAF 10 few TRBV7-3
ASSHNPATGGHDNEQF 16 many TRBV4-1
ASRPRGPYNEQF 12 few TRBV2
SVRGPLAGYT 10 few TRBV29-1
SVAAEVNEQY 10 few TRBV29-1